This T cell receptor (beta chain) is from a study of T cells after yellow fever vaccination. Whole-study results and caveats: The appearance of a small share of clonotypes in both CD4 and CD8 compartments was observed. Sorted repertoires could include abundant contaminating clonotypes from bulk cells. Secondary responses were weaker yet peaked faster, day 5 versus 15.

5'RACE template switching produced TCR cDNA carrying a universal primer site and UMIs. Each CDR3 protein gets one entry after TCRdb re-called the 5' RACE reads with MiXCR. The table lists over 45,000 distinct CDR3 sequences, more than 5.5% of them singletons. In regard to this clonotype: The antigen is not known.

Germline assignment: CDR1 MNHEY and CDR2 SVGAGI. Trimming stripped 2 bases from V and 0 bases from J, with 10 bases between. The CDR3 spans 15 residues. The material was CD8+ T cells sorted from PBMCs, obtained on the day of the first yellow fever vaccination. The chain uses TRBV6-5 and TRBJ1-1; no firm D call. The clonotype was recovered from a man aged 18 to 29 who received the YFV17D yellow fever vaccine. CDR3 sequence (DNA): TGTGCCAGCAGTTACAGTCAGACAATGAACACTGAAGCTTTCTTT. Encoded protein: CASSYSQTMNTEAFF.